This TCR beta chain was retrieved from a study of T-cell memory formation after mild COVID-19 (dated by TCRdb to the early 2020s). In the study overall: Most TCR sequence clusters were specific to one of the two donors. The cohort comprised two young, previously healthy adult volunteers, one female and one male. In a couple of donors, T-cell clones that expanded and contracted after mild COVID-19 were followed by sequencing TCRalpha and TCRbeta repertoires longitudinally. What the authors observed across the whole study: SARS-CoV-2 specificity of the second-wave clones peaking on day 37 was not confirmed. Only a couple of mild cases were covered by the study, and larger cohorts that include severe cases with pre-infection samples were considered necessary. Contracting CD4+ clones appeared mostly in the CM and EM memory subsets, whereas CD8+ clones were enriched in EMRA. Clones contracting from day 15 to 85 had balanced CD4/CD8 phenotypes, while a second wave expanding from day 15 to 37 was biased towards CD4+. Some responding clones were detected in pre-infection memory, suggesting pre-existing cross-reactive memory T cells joined the SARS-CoV-2 response.

Remarks on this clonotype: Its antigen remains undetermined. Per-base quality was not reported, and no clone a single base away is much larger than it.

Ficoll-Paque density gradient centrifugation was the method used to isolate PBMCs. Reads for this sample came from an Illumina NovaSeq 6000. TCRalpha and TCRbeta cDNA libraries were constructed by 5'RACE with constant-segment primers, with sample barcodes and unique molecular identifiers being introduced. RNA was extracted from every sample with Trizol reagent. Library amplification was performed in two PCR steps, and a second sample barcode and Illumina TruSeq adapters were introduced in the second step. Libraries were sequenced on an Illumina NovaSeq with 2 x 150 bp paired-end reads. In the authors' own workflow: The reads were demultiplexed and collapsed into UMI-guided consensus sequences using migec v1.2.7. With mixcr v2.1.11, UMI consensuses were aligned to TRA and TRB V and J templates and assembled into clonotypes. A clonotype was counted as expanded or contracted only if both edgeR and NoisET called the change significant, with noise models trained on biological replicates. edgeR calls used a false discovery rate-adjusted p below 0.01 and a log2 fold-change threshold of 1. As an exploratory analysis of dynamics, PCA with hierarchical clustering was applied to max-normalized trajectories of the 1000 most abundant clonotypes. Each responding clone was given a CD4 or CD8 phenotype based on the CD4+ and CD8+ repertoires, which had been sequenced separately. TCRdb trimmed public reads at Q25 via fastp, called clones via MiXCR and kept in-frame beta chains. All rows with the same CDR3 protein become a single entry with the most common DNA and genes. The V and J calls were not made by the authors but by TCRdb's processing. The table for this sample lists about 350,000 distinct CDR3 sequences; over 25% of them were counted only once. The ten most abundant clones make up 13% of the sample.

Clipping removes 5 bases from V and 3 bases from J, with 4 as the unmatched junction base count. CDR1 and CDR2, looked up from the germline V gene, are SQVTM and ANQGSEA. There are 14 amino acids in the CDR3, from cysteine to phenylalanine inclusive. CDR3 DNA only is kept here, 42 bases in frame from base 1. The TCR sequence derives from an adult woman who had mild COVID-19 (a few samples of this study predate the infection). The sample titles of this study are shuffled in the database, so cell type and time point are left out; the donor was told from shared clones. Sequenced: PBMCs or a T cell subset sorted from them (not recorded which). The chain uses TRBV29-1 and TRBJ2-2, with TRBD2 identical over 9 junction bases. The CDR3 protein is CSVRRLADTGELFF. The DNA sequence reads TGCAGCGTTAGGCGACTAGCGGACACCGGGGAGCTGTTTTTT.